This T cell receptor (beta chain) was recovered during a study of shared clonotypes between healthy human individuals. Background on the study: Three CD4 naive, three CD4 memory, two CD8 naive and one CD8 memory plate were used per donor. Overall study findings and caveats: In general, naive subsets displayed greater estimated richness than memory subsets did.

Note on this clone: Antigen unknown. This sample includes further DNA sequences coding for the same CDR3.

Several immunoSEQ plates held equal portions of the genomic DNA taken from each subset. Using immunoSEQ multiplex PCR, the repertoire was profiled, and TCRdb retains in-frame clones only, with some absent. The table lists over 1.4 million clones, roughly 97% of them singletons. This CDR3 comprises 13 residues. Looked up from germline, CDR1 is MNHNS and CDR2 is SASEGT. V lost 6 bases, J lost 1 base, and 3 bases stayed unmatched. Sequencing used naive CD4+ T cells sorted from blood. Specified subset: CD45RA+ positively selected. The V call is TRBV6-1, the J call TRBJ2-7, with TRBD1 matching over 7 bases. The TCR was taken from a young man in good health. CDR3 residues: CASSRQGSYEQYF. CDR3 nucleotide sequence: TGTGCCAGCAGCAGACAGGGATCCTACGAGCAGTACTTC.